Described below is a single T cell receptor beta chain sequence and its context. What it recognizes is unknown. The CDR3 has 17 amino acids. The data are from a study of cytomegalovirus exposure and HLA in healthy donors. Findings of the study overall: Later on, an analysis tied about 17,000 TCR beta sequences to HLA alleles at 0.05 false discovery rate. About 87% or about 30% of the time was how often most TCR beta V segments were productive, according to an earlier analysis. Whilst most TCR sequences proved rare, a subset of public TCRs occurred across many donors. Reportedly, TCR beta sequences accurately predicted HLA-A and HLA-B alleles in most subjects.

The PCR ran on 60 Vbeta and 13 Jbeta primers. Clones were read by immunoSEQ multiplex PCR, and TCRdb kept only the in-frame ones, dropping some. This repertoire shows about 150,000 clones, 75% to 90% found once; its top ten account for approximately 6.5%. The clonotype was recovered from a male donor in good health and CMV-seropositive. Material: PBMCs. The rearrangement uses TRBV21-1 and TRBJ2-1; the table calls TRBD2, which could not be checked here. TRBV21-1 is a pseudogene. The CDR3 region is CASSTKLGLAGIGEQFF. The DNA for the CDR3 is TGTGCCAGCAGCACTAAATTGGGACTAGCGGGTATTGGGGAGCAGTTCTTC.